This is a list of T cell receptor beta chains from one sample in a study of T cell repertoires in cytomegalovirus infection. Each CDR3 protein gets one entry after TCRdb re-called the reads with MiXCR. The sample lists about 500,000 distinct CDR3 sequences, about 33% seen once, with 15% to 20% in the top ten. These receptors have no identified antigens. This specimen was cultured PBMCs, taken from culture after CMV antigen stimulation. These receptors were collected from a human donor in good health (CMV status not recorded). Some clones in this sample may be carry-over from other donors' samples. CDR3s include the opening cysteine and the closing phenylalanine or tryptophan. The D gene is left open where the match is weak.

CDR3 protein: CASRVEIGNTIYF
J gene: TRBJ1-3
V gene: TRBV2
D gene: .

CDR3 protein: CASSPTGTTLSNTGELFF
J gene: TRBJ2-2
V gene: TRBV28
D gene: .

CDR3 protein: CASSHTNTDTQYF
J gene: TRBJ2-3
V gene: TRBV7-9
D gene: .

CDR3 protein: CASSLEGIANYGYTF
J gene: TRBJ1-2
V gene: TRBV5-1
D gene: .

CDR3 protein: CASIYTDSLYNEQFF
J gene: TRBJ2-1
V gene: TRBV11-2
D gene: .

CDR3 protein: CASSLSGRAPYNEQFF
J gene: TRBJ2-1
V gene: TRBV5-6
D gene: TRBD2

CDR3 protein: CAISESHEQFF
J gene: TRBJ2-1
V gene: TRBV10-3
D gene: .

CDR3 protein: CASSPRQGAVTEAFF
J gene: TRBJ1-1
V gene: TRBV19
D gene: TRBD1

CDR3 protein: CSARVTGGTDTQYF
J gene: TRBJ2-3
V gene: TRBV20-1
D gene: .

CDR3 protein: CASSSGQTPYNEQFF
J gene: TRBJ2-1
V gene: TRBV7-4
D gene: .

CDR3 protein: CASSEVARGTEAFF
J gene: TRBJ1-1
V gene: TRBV6-1
D gene: TRBD1

CDR3 protein: CASTLRQGGQPQHF
J gene: TRBJ1-5
V gene: TRBV28
D gene: TRBD1

CDR3 protein: CASSLQIDHNEQFF
J gene: TRBJ2-1
V gene: TRBV7-2
D gene: .

CDR3 protein: CASSLNSPGEGEKLFF
J gene: TRBJ1-4
V gene: TRBV7-2
D gene: .

CDR3 protein: CASSFDLDGYTF
J gene: TRBJ1-2
V gene: TRBV5-6
D gene: .

CDR3 protein: CASSLRGAWTGELFF
J gene: TRBJ2-2
V gene: TRBV7-3
D gene: .

CDR3 protein: CASSFGGTTNTGELFF
J gene: TRBJ2-2
V gene: TRBV7-2
D gene: .

CDR3 protein: CASSYTGGAQEKLFF
J gene: TRBJ1-4
V gene: TRBV12-3/TRBV12-4
D gene: TRBD1

CDR3 protein: CASTWAGKPNTEAFF
J gene: TRBJ1-1
V gene: TRBV7-2
D gene: .

CDR3 protein: CASSSLRDRDKNSPLHF
J gene: TRBJ1-6
V gene: TRBV28
D gene: .

CDR3 protein: CASSSVGNNNEQFF
J gene: TRBJ2-1
V gene: TRBV19
D gene: .

CDR3 protein: CASSLIRAGNQPQHF
J gene: TRBJ1-5
V gene: TRBV7-2
D gene: .

CDR3 protein: CSVTPDGYNEQFF
J gene: TRBJ2-1
V gene: TRBV29-1
D gene: .

CDR3 protein: CSADREGAYEQYF
J gene: TRBJ2-7
V gene: TRBV20-1
D gene: TRBD1

CDR3 protein: CASSTGTGGISNQPQHF
J gene: TRBJ1-5
V gene: TRBV6-1
D gene: TRBD1

CDR3 protein: CASSMGQAKEQFF
J gene: TRBJ2-1
V gene: TRBV27
D gene: TRBD1

CDR3 protein: CASSLVPTKGVGELFF
J gene: TRBJ2-2
V gene: TRBV7-8
D gene: .

CDR3 protein: CASSRTGPELLAEAFF
J gene: TRBJ1-1
V gene: TRBV6-6
D gene: .

CDR3 protein: CASSGLLSDTQYF
J gene: TRBJ2-3
V gene: TRBV9
D gene: .

CDR3 protein: CSVGRIGPYNEQFF
J gene: TRBJ2-1
V gene: TRBV29-1
D gene: .

CDR3 protein: CASSPTGTKGNEQFF
J gene: TRBJ2-1
V gene: TRBV12-3/TRBV12-4
D gene: .

CDR3 protein: CASSSPGQGSGSPLHF
J gene: TRBJ1-6
V gene: TRBV19
D gene: TRBD1

CDR3 protein: CASSGRGYEQYF
J gene: TRBJ2-7
V gene: TRBV19
D gene: .